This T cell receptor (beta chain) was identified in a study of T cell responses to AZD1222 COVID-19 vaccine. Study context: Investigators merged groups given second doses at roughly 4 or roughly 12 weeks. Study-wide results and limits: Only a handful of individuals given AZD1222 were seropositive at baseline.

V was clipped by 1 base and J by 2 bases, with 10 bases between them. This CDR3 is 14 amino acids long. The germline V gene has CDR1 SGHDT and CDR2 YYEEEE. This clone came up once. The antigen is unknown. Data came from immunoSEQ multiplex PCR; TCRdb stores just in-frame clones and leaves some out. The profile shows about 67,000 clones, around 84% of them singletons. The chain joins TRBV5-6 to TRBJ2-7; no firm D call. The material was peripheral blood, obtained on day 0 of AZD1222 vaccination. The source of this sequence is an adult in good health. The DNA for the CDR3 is TGTGCCAGCAGCTTGTCACCTCGCCCCTACGAGCAGTACTTC. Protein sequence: CASSLSPRPYEQYF.